A selection of T cell receptor beta chains follows, all from one sample in a study of T cells in Graves' hyperthyroidism and ophthalmopathy. TCRdb re-analysed the multiplex PCR reads in MiXCR, keeping a single row per CDR3 protein. The sample holds 490,000 or so distinct CDR3 sequences, approximately 23% seen once. Sequenced input: blood. These receptors originate from a woman in her 70s with Graves' ophthalmopathy. Both conserved end residues are part of each CDR3. The order of the fields is D gene, V gene, J gene, clone size, CDR3 DNA, CDR3 protein. D genes are given only for firm matches. The size entry is marked missing in some rows and otherwise reads once, few, many or a size class.

d_gene: .
v_gene: TRBV11-2
j_gene: TRBJ1-1
abundance: many
CDR3nt: TGTGCCAGCAGCTTAGCAGGGACGTTCACTGAAGCTTTCTTT
CDR3aa: CASSLAGTFTEAFF

d_gene: TRBD2
v_gene: TRBV2
j_gene: TRBJ2-3
abundance: many
CDR3nt: TGTGCCAGCACGGGACTAACTAGCACAGATACGCAGTATTTT
CDR3aa: CASTGLTSTDTQYF

d_gene: TRBD1
v_gene: TRBV6-1
j_gene: TRBJ1-4
abundance: .
CDR3nt: TGTGCCAGCAGTCATCCGGGACAGGGGGCTTCTAATGAAAAACTGTTTTTT
CDR3aa: CASSHPGQGASNEKLFF

d_gene: TRBD1
v_gene: TRBV3-1
j_gene: TRBJ1-1
abundance: many
CDR3nt: TGTGCCAGCAGCCAGCTGGACAGGACAAACGAAGCTTTCTTT
CDR3aa: CASSQLDRTNEAFF

d_gene: .
v_gene: TRBV11-2
j_gene: TRBJ2-7
abundance: .
CDR3nt: TGTGCCAGCAGCTTAGATTTCACAGGAGTTTACGAGCAGTACTTC
CDR3aa: CASSLDFTGVYEQYF

d_gene: .
v_gene: TRBV12-3/TRBV12-4
j_gene: TRBJ2-5
abundance: many
CDR3nt: TGTGCCAGCAGTTTCCATGGAGGAGGAGAGACCCAGTACTTC
CDR3aa: CASSFHGGGETQYF

d_gene: .
v_gene: TRBV5-1
j_gene: TRBJ2-1
abundance: few
CDR3nt: TGCGCCAGCAGCTTGGTAGCGGAGGCCTACAATGAGCAGTTCTTC
CDR3aa: CASSLVAEAYNEQFF

d_gene: .
v_gene: TRBV12-3/TRBV12-4
j_gene: TRBJ2-2
abundance: .
CDR3nt: TGTGCCAGCAGTCCCCGAGGTATGACCGGGGAGCTGTTTTTT
CDR3aa: CASSPRGMTGELFF

d_gene: TRBD1
v_gene: TRBV6-1
j_gene: TRBJ1-5
abundance: .
CDR3nt: TGTGCCAGCAGTGAGGGGACAGGGGCAGGCAATCAGCCCCAGCATTTT
CDR3aa: CASSEGTGAGNQPQHF

d_gene: TRBD1
v_gene: TRBV6-2/TRBV6-3
j_gene: TRBJ1-5
abundance: few
CDR3nt: TGTGCCAGCAGTTCCGCAGGGGGCTTAGGCAATCAGCCCCAGCATTTT
CDR3aa: CASSSAGGLGNQPQHF

d_gene: TRBD2
v_gene: TRBV9
j_gene: TRBJ2-1
abundance: .
CDR3nt: TGTGCCAGCAGCGTATCTAGCGGGAGGCTCCATGAGCAGTTCTTC
CDR3aa: CASSVSSGRLHEQFF

d_gene: TRBD2
v_gene: TRBV6-1
j_gene: TRBJ2-5
abundance: many
CDR3nt: TGTGCCAGCAGTGACAGCGGGAGGGGGGAGACCCAGTACTTC
CDR3aa: CASSDSGRGETQYF

d_gene: .
v_gene: TRBV6-2/TRBV6-3
j_gene: TRBJ2-3
abundance: .
CDR3nt: TGTGCCAGCAAACCCCAATTGGCCACAGATACGCAGTATTTT
CDR3aa: CASKPQLATDTQYF

d_gene: .
v_gene: TRBV10-3
j_gene: TRBJ1-6
abundance: few
CDR3nt: TGTGCCACTAAGGCGGGGAATGATGATAATTCACCCCTCCACTTT
CDR3aa: CATKAGNDDNSPLHF

d_gene: .
v_gene: TRBV18
j_gene: TRBJ2-3
abundance: .
CDR3nt: TGTGCCAGCTCACCTCCGGACACCACAGATACGCAGTATTTT
CDR3aa: CASSPPDTTDTQYF

d_gene: TRBD2
v_gene: TRBV7-8
j_gene: TRBJ2-2
abundance: many
CDR3nt: TGTGCCAGCAGCACCCGGGTAGCGGGGGGGGGCACCGGGGAGCTGTTTTTT
CDR3aa: CASSTRVAGGGTGELFF

d_gene: .
v_gene: TRBV12-3/TRBV12-4
j_gene: TRBJ1-1
abundance: many
CDR3nt: TGTGCCAGCGGCCGGACAGCAGGCAACACTGAAGCTTTCTTT
CDR3aa: CASGRTAGNTEAFF

d_gene: TRBD2
v_gene: TRBV6-1
j_gene: TRBJ2-3
abundance: .
CDR3nt: TGTGCCAGCAGTGGGAGCGGGAGAGTGGTAGATACGCAGTATTTT
CDR3aa: CASSGSGRVVDTQYF

d_gene: .
v_gene: TRBV10-3
j_gene: TRBJ2-7
abundance: many
CDR3nt: TGTGCCACCGACAACGGGACAAAGAGCTCCTACGAGCAGTACTTC
CDR3aa: CATDNGTKSSYEQYF

d_gene: .
v_gene: TRBV30
j_gene: TRBJ2-1
abundance: once
CDR3nt: TGTGCCTGGAATAAAGGGACAAGGGTGGGTGAGCAGTTCTTC
CDR3aa: CAWNKGTRVGEQFF

d_gene: .
v_gene: TRBV11-2
j_gene: TRBJ1-1
abundance: few
CDR3nt: TGTGCCAGCAGCTTAGTTTTTATCTCGGGGCGGTCGGCTTTCTTT
CDR3aa: CASSLVFISGRSAFF

d_gene: TRBD1
v_gene: TRBV12-5
j_gene: TRBJ1-1
abundance: .
CDR3nt: TGTGCTAGTGTCCTACACCGGGACAGGGGGCCGGGGGGCACTGAAGCTTTCTTT
CDR3aa: CASVLHRDRGPGGTEAFF

d_gene: .
v_gene: TRBV28
j_gene: TRBJ2-3
abundance: few
CDR3nt: TGTGCCAGCAGTGTGACAGTTTGGGCGTTGGATACGCAGTATTTT
CDR3aa: CASSVTVWALDTQYF

d_gene: TRBD2
v_gene: TRBV6-1
j_gene: TRBJ2-1
abundance: many
CDR3nt: TGTGCCAGCAGCCACTTGGGGGGACTAGCGGATAACAATGAGCAGTTCTTC
CDR3aa: CASSHLGGLADNNEQFF

d_gene: TRBD1
v_gene: TRBV5-1
j_gene: TRBJ2-7
abundance: .
CDR3nt: TGCGCCAGCAGCTTGGAGACAGGGATACGCGAGCAGTACTTC
CDR3aa: CASSLETGIREQYF

d_gene: .
v_gene: TRBV27
j_gene: TRBJ1-6
abundance: .
CDR3nt: TGTGCCAGCAGACAACAGGGTGGTGGGTCACCCCTCCACTTT
CDR3aa: CASRQQGGGSPLHF

d_gene: .
v_gene: TRBV2
j_gene: TRBJ2-5
abundance: many
CDR3nt: TGTGCCAGCAGTGAGAGGGGCGGTAACCAAGAGACCCAGTACTTC
CDR3aa: CASSERGGNQETQYF

d_gene: .
v_gene: TRBV30
j_gene: TRBJ1-4
abundance: .
CDR3nt: TGTGCCTGGAGTGCGGGAGTACCTAATGAAAAACTGTTTTTT
CDR3aa: CAWSAGVPNEKLFF

d_gene: .
v_gene: TRBV11-2
j_gene: TRBJ2-7
abundance: many
CDR3nt: TGTGCCAGCAGCTTGACTAGAGAAACCTACGAGCAGTACTTC
CDR3aa: CASSLTRETYEQYF

d_gene: .
v_gene: TRBV19
j_gene: TRBJ1-5
abundance: .
CDR3nt: TGTGCCAGTAGTACTACTTTTATGGGAGGCTATAGCAATCAGCCCCAGCATTTT
CDR3aa: CASSTTFMGGYSNQPQHF

d_gene: .
v_gene: TRBV28
j_gene: TRBJ2-7
abundance: many
CDR3nt: TGTGCCAGCAGTTCGGTGTACAGTGGGATAAGGGTTTACGAGCAGTACTTC
CDR3aa: CASSSVYSGIRVYEQYF

d_gene: TRBD1
v_gene: TRBV30
j_gene: TRBJ2-7
abundance: .
CDR3nt: TGTGCCTGGAGTCGGGACAGGACCTACGAGCAGTACTTC
CDR3aa: CAWSRDRTYEQYF

d_gene: .
v_gene: TRBV28
j_gene: TRBJ2-7
abundance: .
CDR3nt: TGTGCCAGCAGTTTAGCCTTTTTGTACGAGCAGTACTTC
CDR3aa: CASSLAFLYEQYF

d_gene: .
v_gene: TRBV19
j_gene: TRBJ2-2
abundance: few
CDR3nt: TGTGCCACCTCGGACAGTACGAACACCGGGGAGCTGTTTTTT
CDR3aa: CATSDSTNTGELFF

d_gene: .
v_gene: TRBV6-2/TRBV6-3
j_gene: TRBJ1-1
abundance: few
CDR3nt: TGTGCCAGCACCCTGAGGACAACGAACACTGAAGCTTTCTTT
CDR3aa: CASTLRTTNTEAFF

d_gene: .
v_gene: TRBV20-1
j_gene: TRBJ2-2
abundance: .
CDR3nt: TGCAGTGCTAGAGCGGGGAACACCGGGGAGCTGTTTTTT
CDR3aa: CSARAGNTGELFF

d_gene: TRBD1
v_gene: TRBV7-9
j_gene: TRBJ1-2
abundance: few
CDR3nt: TGTGCCAGCAGCGACCTTTCCAGGGGGCAGGGTTGGTCTAACTATGGCTACACCTTC
CDR3aa: CASSDLSRGQGWSNYGYTF

d_gene: TRBD2
v_gene: TRBV7-9
j_gene: TRBJ2-4
abundance: .
CDR3nt: TGTGCCATCCGGGCCCTGGGGGGAGGGATCAAAAACATTCAGTACTTC
CDR3aa: CAIRALGGGIKNIQYF

d_gene: TRBD2
v_gene: TRBV19
j_gene: TRBJ2-1
abundance: few
CDR3nt: TGTGCCAGTAGCCGACTAGCGGGAGGACGCGAGCAGTTCTTC
CDR3aa: CASSRLAGGREQFF

d_gene: TRBD1
v_gene: TRBV7-3
j_gene: TRBJ1-2
abundance: .
CDR3nt: TGTGCCAGCAGCTCCACTGGGACAGGGGATGGCTACACCTTC
CDR3aa: CASSSTGTGDGYTF